A selection of T cell receptor beta chains follows, all from one sample in a study of neurological immune-mediated disorders. TCRdb reprocessed the 5' RACE reads with MiXCR, giving one entry per CDR3 protein. The table records tens of thousands of distinct CDR3 sequences, around 10% of them present only once. The sequenced material came from PBMCs. The source of these receptors is a man in his forties in good health. Both conserved end residues are part of each CDR3. A D gene is named only where the DNA matches it firmly. Size is omitted from some rows. Given values are once, few, many or a class for expanded clones.

>many|TRBJ2-4|TRBD1|TRBV20-1
TGCAGCTCTAAGGAGACAGGGATTGTCAAAAACATTCAGTACTTC
CSSKETGIVKNIQYF
>medium-sized|TRBJ2-1|TRBD1|TRBV5-1
TGCGCCAGCCAGGGACAGGTGACCAACAATGAGCAGTTCTTC
CASQGQVTNNEQFF
>many|TRBJ1-3|-|TRBV5-5
TGTGCCAGCAGCTTGAATATTCGGGGACCTGGAAACACCATATATTTT
CASSLNIRGPGNTIYF
>many|TRBJ2-4|-|TRBV28
TGTGCCAGCAGTTCGATGGGGAATTCGGCCAAAAACATTCAGTACTTC
CASSSMGNSAKNIQYF
>many|TRBJ2-2|-|TRBV29-1
TGCAGCGCTGGGGACGGAAACACCGGGGAGCTGTTTTTT
CSAGDGNTGELFF
>-|TRBJ2-5|-|TRBV11-2
TGTGCCAGCAGCTTAGACGCGAGGTGCGCAGGGGAGACCCAGTACTTC
CASSLDARCAGETQYF
>many|TRBJ2-3|TRBD1|TRBV9
TGTGCCAGCAGCGTAGGGGACCAGGGGGCAGATACGCAGTATTTT
CASSVGDQGADTQYF
>many|TRBJ1-2|-|TRBV19
TGTGCCACCTTCTGGGGCGGCTACACCTTC
CATFWGGYTF
>many|TRBJ2-1|TRBD2|TRBV14
TGTGCCAGCAGCCAAGATAGGCCGGGACTAGCCAATGAGCAGTTCTTC
CASSQDRPGLANEQFF
>many|TRBJ1-1|-|TRBV10-3
TGTGCCACACATAGAGGGGGGATGAACACTGAAGCTTTCTTT
CATHRGGMNTEAFF
>many|TRBJ1-1|TRBD1|TRBV3-1
TGTGCCAGCAGCCAAGATTACTCCGGGACAGGGGGCCGGAGCACTGAAGCTTTCTTT
CASSQDYSGTGGRSTEAFF
>many|TRBJ2-7|TRBD1|TRBV20-1
TGCAGTGCTAGAGACATACAGGGGCTCTCCTACGAGCAGTACTTC
CSARDIQGLSYEQYF
>many|TRBJ2-2|-|TRBV20-1
TGCAGTGCTAGAGATTATATGGAGGGAGACACCGGGGAGCTGTTTTTT
CSARDYMEGDTGELFF
>many|TRBJ2-3|-|TRBV15
TGTGCCACCAGCAGTTTCGACGGTCCACCTAGGGATTTT
CATSSFDGPPRDF
>many|TRBJ2-1|TRBD1|TRBV5-1
TGCGCCAGCAGCTTGGGACAGGGGGCTGAGCAGTTCTTC
CASSLGQGAEQFF
>many|TRBJ2-2|-|TRBV6-5
TGTGCCAGCAGTTACCAGGCTGGGGAGCTGTTTTTT
CASSYQAGELFF
>many|TRBJ2-5|-|TRBV2
TGTGCCAGCAGGGAGCGCGGGGAGACCCAGTACTTC
CASRERGETQYF
>many|TRBJ2-6|-|TRBV5-1
TGCGCCAGCAGAAAGACAGATTTGTCCTCTGGGGCCAACGTCCTGACTTTC
CASRKTDLSSGANVLTF
>-|TRBJ2-7|-|TRBV5-1
TGCGCCAGCAGCTTGGGTGGCCAGCCTGGGAACGAGCAGTACTTC
CASSLGGQPGNEQYF
>many|TRBJ2-7|-|TRBV20-1
TGCAGTGGTAGGGCCCTCAGGAGCTCCTACGAGCAGTACTTC
CSGRALRSSYEQYF
>many|TRBJ2-1|TRBD2|TRBV28
TGTGCCAGCAGCCGTTTGGGACTAGCGGGGGGGGCCTACAATGAGCAGTTCTTC
CASSRLGLAGGAYNEQFF
>-|TRBJ2-2|TRBD1|TRBV6-1
TGTGCCAGCAGGCAAACAGGGGCCGGGGAGCTGTTTTTT
CASRQTGAGELFF
>-|TRBJ2-7|-|TRBV3-1
TGTGCCAGCAGGCAGGGAGCCTACGAGCAGTACTTC
CASRQGAYEQYF
>many|TRBJ2-7|-|TRBV5-1
TGCGCCAGCAGCCCCCGGGGGAGGTTTCGAACAGGGTCTTTGCACGAGCAGTACTTC
CASSPRGRFRTGSLHEQYF
>many|TRBJ2-1|TRBD2|TRBV2
TGTGCCAGCAGTTTAGGGACTAAGGGTGAGCAGTTCTTC
CASSLGTKGEQFF
>many|TRBJ2-3|-|TRBV7-9
TGTGCCAGCAGTGTGAGAGATACAGATACGCAGTATTTT
CASSVRDTDTQYF
>many|TRBJ2-7|-|TRBV3-1
TGTGCCAGCAGCCGGCACTACGAGCAGTACTTC
CASSRHYEQYF
>many|TRBJ1-2|TRBD1|TRBV29-1
TGCAGCGTTGACGGGACAGAACGTGGCTACACCTTC
CSVDGTERGYTF
>medium-sized|TRBJ1-1|-|TRBV28
TGTGCCAGCAGTCCGTACGTGAGGGGCACTGAAGCTTTCTTT
CASSPYVRGTEAFF
>-|TRBJ2-7|-|TRBV10-1
TGCGCCAGCAGTGAGTCCGGTTACGAGCAGTACTTC
CASSESGYEQYF
>many|TRBJ1-2|-|TRBV5-1
TGCGCCAGCAGCTTGGCCTTAACCCCGGTCTCTAACTATGGCTACACCTTC
CASSLALTPVSNYGYTF
>many|TRBJ2-1|-|TRBV5-1
TGCGCCAGCAAGTCAGGGGACCCCCTTGCTGGTGAGCAGTTCTTC
CASKSGDPLAGEQFF
>many|TRBJ2-3|-|TRBV6-6
TGTGCCAGCAGTGTTCTAATAGCGCCTAGCACAGATACGCAGTATTTT
CASSVLIAPSTDTQYF